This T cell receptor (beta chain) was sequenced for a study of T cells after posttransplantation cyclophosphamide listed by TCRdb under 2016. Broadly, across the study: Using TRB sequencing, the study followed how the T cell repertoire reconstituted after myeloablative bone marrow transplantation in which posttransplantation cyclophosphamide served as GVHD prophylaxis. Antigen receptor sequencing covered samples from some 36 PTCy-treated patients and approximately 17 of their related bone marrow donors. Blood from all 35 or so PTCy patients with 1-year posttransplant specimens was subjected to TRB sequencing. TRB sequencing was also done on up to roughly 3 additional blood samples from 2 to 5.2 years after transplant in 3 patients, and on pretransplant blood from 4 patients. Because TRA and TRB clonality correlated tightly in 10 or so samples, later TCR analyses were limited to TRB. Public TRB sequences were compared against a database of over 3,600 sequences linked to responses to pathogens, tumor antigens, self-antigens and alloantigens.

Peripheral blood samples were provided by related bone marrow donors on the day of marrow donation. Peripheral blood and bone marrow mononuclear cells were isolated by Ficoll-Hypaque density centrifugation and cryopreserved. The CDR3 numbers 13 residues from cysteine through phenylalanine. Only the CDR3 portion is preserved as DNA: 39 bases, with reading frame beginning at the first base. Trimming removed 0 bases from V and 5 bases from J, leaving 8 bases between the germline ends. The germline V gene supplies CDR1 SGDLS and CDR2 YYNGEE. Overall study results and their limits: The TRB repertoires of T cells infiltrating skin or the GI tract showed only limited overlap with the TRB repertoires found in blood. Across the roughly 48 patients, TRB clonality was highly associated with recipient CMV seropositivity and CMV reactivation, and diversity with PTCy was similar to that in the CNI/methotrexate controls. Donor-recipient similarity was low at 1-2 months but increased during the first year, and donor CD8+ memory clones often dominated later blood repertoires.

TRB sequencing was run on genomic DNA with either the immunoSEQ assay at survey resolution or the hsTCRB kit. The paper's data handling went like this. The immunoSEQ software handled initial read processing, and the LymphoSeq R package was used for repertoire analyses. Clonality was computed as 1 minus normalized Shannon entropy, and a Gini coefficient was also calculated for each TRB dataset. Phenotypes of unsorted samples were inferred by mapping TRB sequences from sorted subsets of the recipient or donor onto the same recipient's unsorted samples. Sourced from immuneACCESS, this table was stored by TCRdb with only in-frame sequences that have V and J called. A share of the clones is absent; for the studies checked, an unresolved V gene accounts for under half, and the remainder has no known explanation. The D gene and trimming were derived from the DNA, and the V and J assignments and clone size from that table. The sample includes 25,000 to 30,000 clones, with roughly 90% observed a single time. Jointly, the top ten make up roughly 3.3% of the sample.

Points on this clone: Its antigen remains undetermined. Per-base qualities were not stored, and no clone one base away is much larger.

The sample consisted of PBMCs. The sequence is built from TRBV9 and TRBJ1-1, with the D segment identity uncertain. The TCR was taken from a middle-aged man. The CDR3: CASSVAPRTEAFF. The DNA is TGTGCCAGCAGCGTAGCGCCGCGAACTGAAGCTTTCTTT.